Shown below are 14 T cell receptor beta chains from a single sample sequenced in a study of T-cell memory formation after mild COVID-19. MiXCR, applied by TCRdb to the 5' RACE reads, yields one record per CDR3 protein. The table includes 400,000 to 450,000 distinct CDR3 sequences, about a sixth detected once. Sequenced material: PBMCs or a T cell subset sorted from them (not recorded which). These receptors came from a man between 18 and 29 years old who had mild COVID-19 (a few samples of this study predate the infection). Cell type and time point are not known.

This clonotype was counted only a few times. The rearrangement joins TRBV5-1 to TRBJ2-2; 9 bases are a match to TRBD2. V shed 3 bases and J 0 bases; nucleotides not matched to a gene: 6. Per the germline V gene, CDR1 is SGHRS and CDR2 is YFSETQ. There are 17 residues in the CDR3. CDR3 DNA: TGCGCCAGCAGCTCAGCCCCTAGCGGGGCGAACACCGGGGAGCTGTTTTTT. Amino acid sequence: CASSSAPSGANTGELFF.

This chain uses TRBV6-1 with TRBJ1-6; D is perhaps TRBD1 (6 bases). V lost 2 bases and J 8 bases, leaving 7 bases between the germline ends. The CDR3 extends over 13 amino acids. Germline V lookup: CDR1 MNHNS, CDR2 SASEGT. CDR3 in amino acids: CASSENRDSPLHF. The DNA for the CDR3 is TGTGCCAGCAGTGAAAACAGGGATTCACCCCTCCACTTT.

This clonotype was found once. The chain couples TRBV25-1 to TRBJ1-1, with TRBD1 as a possible D gene (5 bases). The CDR3 extends over 15 amino acids. V lost 5 bases, J lost 1 base, and 14 bases lay in between. Germline CDR1 MGHDK, CDR2 SYGVNS. The CDR3 sequence: CASSNSRAGNTEAFF. CDR3 nucleotide sequence: TGTGCCAGCAGTAACTCCAGGGCAGGGAACACTGAAGCTTTCTTT.

This clonotype was observed many times. V and J are TRBV20-1 and TRBJ1-1; D gene uncertain. The germline V gene has CDR1 DFQATT and CDR2 SNEGSKA (reference sequence). Trimming took off 6 bases at V and 8 bases at J, with 16 bases between the two ends. The CDR3 is 12 amino acids. Written as DNA, the CDR3 is TGCAGTGCCAGACACTCCTCGGGGGAAGCTTTCTTT. This codes for CSARHSSGEAFF.

CDR3 protein: CASSHGHGGGIQYF. DNA for the CDR3: TGTGCCAGCAGCCACGGACATGGCGGGGGTATTCAGTACTTC. The chain joins TRBV7-9 to TRBJ2-4; 7 positions match TRBD2. Germline V gene data show CDR1 as SEHNR and CDR2 as FQNEAQ (reference sequence). The CDR3 has 14 amino acids. J was trimmed by 10 bases and V by 5 bases; bases with no gene match: 11.

The chain couples TRBV5-1 to TRBJ2-7; D perhaps matches TRBD1 (6 bases). Trimming removed 0 bases from V and 1 base from J, with 11 bases in between. This CDR3 is 15 amino acids long. Germline V gives CDR1 SGHRS, CDR2 YFSETQ. CDR3 DNA sequence: TGCGCCAGCAGCTTGGCCCAGGGGAGATCCTACGAGCAGTACTTC. Amino acids: CASSLAQGRSYEQYF.

The rearrangement uses TRBV20-1 and TRBJ2-3; D not certain. From germline, CDR1 is DFQATT and CDR2 SNEGSKA (reference sequence). This CDR3 region has 13 residues. Trimming took off 3 bases at V and 0 bases at J, with 7 bases between the two ends. CDR3 region: CSARLVSTDTQYF. The CDR3 nucleotides are TGCAGTGCTAGGTTGGTGAGCACAGATACGCAGTATTTT.

The chain has TRBV18 and TRBJ1-2; D is uncertain. Germline CDR1 reads KGHSH; CDR2 reads LQKENI. The CDR3 has 13 residues. V was clipped by 0 bases and J by 2 bases, with 4 bases between them. The CDR3: CASSPPKNYGYTF. The CDR3 region has the DNA TGTGCCAGCTCACCACCCAAAAACTATGGCTACACCTTC.

This clonotype showed up just a few times. This chain links TRBV28 with TRBJ2-7, with 7 positions matching TRBD1. J was trimmed by 5 bases and V by 1 base; bases with no gene match: 8. Germline values: CDR1 MDHEN, CDR2 SYDVKM. This CDR3 has 15 amino acids. CDR3 nucleotides: TGTGCCAGCAGTTTATCTCGGACAGGCCGGGACGAGCAGTACGTC. Amino acid sequence: CASSLSRTGRDEQYV.

This clonotype appeared a few times. The chain is built from TRBV5-1 and TRBJ2-5, with D possibly TRBD2 on 7 matching bases. Trimming shortened V by 4 bases and J by 4 bases, and 14 bases separated the two germline ends. The CDR3 runs to 14 residues. Germline-derived CDR1 and CDR2 are SGHRS and YFSETQ. The CDR3 DNA reads TGCGCCAGCAGCGAACAAGGGGGGGGAGAGACCCAGTACTTC. It codes for CASSEQGGGETQYF.

This clonotype was detected only a few times. The V and J genes are TRBV20-1 and TRBJ1-1; D is ambiguous. Trimming removed 3 bases from V and 3 bases from J, with 17 bases in between. CDR1 and CDR2 (germline): DFQATT, SNEGSKA (reference sequence). CDR3 size: 15 residues. The CDR3 loop reads CSARDLRIGDTEAFF. CDR3 bases: TGCAGTGCTAGGGACCTCCGAATCGGGGACACTGAAGCTTTCTTT.

This rearrangement joins TRBV7-8 to TRBJ2-2; 11 bases line up with TRBD2. Per germline, CDR1 SGHVS and CDR2 FQNEAQ. The CDR3 totals 15 residues. With V trimmed by 8 bases and J by 7 bases, 9 bases remained unmatched. The CDR3 sequence: CASGPSGGFVGELFF. The CDR3 DNA reads as TGTGCCAGCGGGCCTAGCGGGGGGTTCGTCGGGGAGCTGTTTTTT.

In its sample, this clonotype was seen a few times. The chain uses TRBV29-1 and TRBJ2-3; D is ambiguous. Trimming removed 2 bases from V and 0 bases from J, with 12 bases in between. Germline-derived CDR1 and CDR2 are SQVTM and ANQGSEA. There are 15 residues in the CDR3. The CDR3 DNA follows: TGCAGCGTTGAATCGGGCCAGGAAAGCACAGATACGCAGTATTTT. Its translation is CSVESGQESTDTQYF.

This clonotype has just a few counts. CDR3 nucleotides: TGTGCCACCGGACTATCCTCGGGGACCCAGTACTTC. This encodes CATGLSSGTQYF. The rearrangement uses TRBV2 and TRBJ2-5, with a weak D call TRBD2 (6 bases). This CDR3 contains 12 residues. Trimming stripped 10 bases from V and 7 bases from J, with 16 bases between. Germline loops: CDR1 SNHLY, CDR2 FYNNEI.